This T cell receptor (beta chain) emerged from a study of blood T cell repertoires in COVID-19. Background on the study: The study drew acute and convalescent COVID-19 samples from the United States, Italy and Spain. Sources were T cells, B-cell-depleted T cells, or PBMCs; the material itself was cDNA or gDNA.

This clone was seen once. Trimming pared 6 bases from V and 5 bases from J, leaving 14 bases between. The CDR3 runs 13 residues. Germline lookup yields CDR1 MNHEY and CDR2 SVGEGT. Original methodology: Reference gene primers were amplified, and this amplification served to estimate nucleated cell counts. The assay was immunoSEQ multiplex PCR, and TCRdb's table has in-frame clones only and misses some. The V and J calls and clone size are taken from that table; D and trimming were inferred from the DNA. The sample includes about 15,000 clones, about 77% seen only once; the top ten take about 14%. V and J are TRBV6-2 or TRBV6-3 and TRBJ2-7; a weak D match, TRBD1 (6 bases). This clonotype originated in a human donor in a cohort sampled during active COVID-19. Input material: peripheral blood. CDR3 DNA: TGTGCCAGCAGCAACGGCAGGGGACACGAGCAGTACTTC. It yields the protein CASSNGRGHEQYF.